This T cell receptor beta chain emerged from a study of OX40 agonist ivuxolimab in advanced cancers. This clone was seen a handful of times. The CDR3 length is 17 residues. Germline V lookup: CDR1 MNHNS, CDR2 SASEGT. J was trimmed by 5 bases and V by 4 bases; bases with no gene match: 14. The table came from immunoSEQ multiplex PCR; TCRdb's copy has only in-frame clones and leaves some out. The sample has tens of thousands of clones; just over 90% are singletons. The input for sequencing was CD4+ or CD8+ T cells sorted from blood, taken in a trial of the OX40 agonist ivuxolimab. The sequence was collected from an adult with an advanced solid tumor such as melanoma, head and neck, liver or kidney cancer. The rearrangement uses TRBV6-1 and TRBJ1-5; TRBD1 matches at 7 bases. CDR3 sequence reads: CASSGPQGTGLDQPQHF. CDR3 DNA: TGTGCCAGCAGTGGGCCACAGGGGACGGGATTGGATCAGCCCCAGCATTTT.